This TCR beta chain emerged from a study of identical twins. Broader study findings: Cross-sectional statistical analysis, not tracking of the same donors, underpinned the conclusions. With beta out-of-frame sequences, excess sharing by twins was weaker.

The V gene's germline CDR1 is DFQATT and CDR2 SNEGSKA (reference sequence). With V trimmed by 3 bases and J by 0 bases, 9 bases remained unmatched. The CDR3 runs 17 residues. Template switching introduced a universal primer site, and the cDNA bore unique molecular identifiers. TCRdb used MiXCR to reprocess the 5' RACE reads, holding one entry per CDR3 protein. The sample lists hundreds of thousands of distinct CDR3 sequences; less than 9% were seen once. This clonotype was observed a handful of times. What it binds is unknown. The same sample was also studied in work on yellow fever vaccine responses in identical twins.

The sequence was obtained from a woman aged 18-35 years in good health. The V gene is TRBV20-1, the J gene TRBJ2-3, with 10 bases fitting TRBD2. Sequences were obtained from PBMCs. The CDR3 region is CSASQSSGGFSTDTQYF. The CDR3, as DNA: TGCAGTGCTAGCCAATCTAGCGGGGGTTTTAGCACAGATACGCAGTATTTT.